This TCR beta chain was found in a study of T cell responses to AZD1222 COVID-19 vaccine. Study summary: Second-dose schedules of about 4 or about 12 weeks were combined. Whole-study results and caveats: Nearly half of spike-specific TCRs reportedly target unmutated variant regions. Donors in the cohort were predominantly white British and more often female, and clonal diversity was possibly underestimated.

Using immunoSEQ multiplex PCR, the repertoire was profiled, and TCRdb retains in-frame clones only, with some absent. The table records 85,000 to 110,000 clones, about nine tenths of them present only once. There are 16 residues in the CDR3. V gave up 7 bases and J gave up 2 bases; unmatched junction bases: 5. From germline, CDR1 is LNHDA and CDR2 SQIVND (reference sequence). A note on this clone: The antigen remains unidentified.

The chain carries TRBV19 and TRBJ2-2; 12 bases line up with TRBD1. This receptor was identified in an adult in good health. Here the sequenced sample was peripheral blood, taken on day 0 of AZD1222 vaccination. The CDR3, as DNA: TGTGCCAGTACCCCGGGACAGGGGGCCAACACCGGGGAGCTGTTTTTT. This codes for CASTPGQGANTGELFF.